This T cell receptor beta chain was sequenced in a study of OX40 agonist ivuxolimab in advanced cancers. Assay used: immunoSEQ multiplex PCR; TCRdb lists only in-frame clones, some missing. The sample contains about 62,000 clones, approximately 90% of which appear only once. V shed 7 bases and J shed 1 base, with 16 bases lying between them. CDR1 is SGHAT and CDR2 is FQNNGV in the germline V gene. This CDR3 is 16 amino acids long. V gene TRBV11-2 combines with J gene TRBJ1-4; TRBD1 is a possible D gene (6 bases). Material: CD4+ or CD8+ T cells sorted from blood, obtained in a trial of the OX40 agonist ivuxolimab. The TCR sequence derives from an adult with an advanced solid tumor such as melanoma, head and neck, liver or kidney cancer. The CDR3 region has the DNA TGTGCCAGCAACTCCTTGAAAGGGGGAACTAATGAAAAACTGTTTTTT. It encodes CASNSLKGGTNEKLFF.